The 5 T cell receptor beta chains below come from one sample, sequenced in a study of CD8+ T cells in alopecia areata. Using CD4, CD8alpha, NKG2D, NKG2ACE and other markers, pooled cutaneous lymph node cells were sorted. Extracted from the samples, RNA was reverse transcribed into cDNA to serve as the sequencing template. Sequencing was performed with immunoSEQ multiplex PCR; in TCRdb, only in-frame clones are kept and a portion is missing. The sample yields 200,000 to 300,000 clones, without any singletons. The specimen sequenced was CD4+ T cells sorted from a lymph node. The source is a C3H/HeJ mouse with alopecia areata. For the strain, the MHC haplotype given is H2-k.

A remark on this clone: Mouse gene names apply. Sequencing ends 4 residues short of the CDR3 end; the germline J gene provides the rest. The chain carries TRBV13-1 and TRBJ2-1, with 10 bases fitting TRBD2. Germline loops: CDR1 NSHNY, CDR2 SYGAGN. V gave up 0 bases and J gave up 2 bases; unmatched junction bases: 2. CDR3 size: 16 residues. The sequenced CDR3 bases are TGTGCCAGCAGTGATGGACTGGGGGGCCACTATGCT. This translates into CASSDGLGGHYA. The CDR3 as a whole reads CASSDGLGGHYAEQFF.

Worth noting for this clone: Mouse germline and gene names are used. The read finishes 4 residues shy of the CDR3 end, and the germline J gene is used to complete it. The same CDR3 is also encoded by other DNA sequences in this sample. The rearrangement joins TRBV13-1 to TRBJ2-7; D is unresolved. Between the trimmed V and J ends, which lost 2 bases and 3 bases, there was a span of 3 bases. Germline CDR1 and CDR2: NSHNY and SYGAGN. The CDR3 totals 11 residues. The CDR3 region is CASSEGYEQYF. CDR3 bases read: TGTGCCAGCAGTGAAGGCTAT.

This clone turned up a few times. The gene names given are mouse names. Read sequence stops 4 residues before the CDR3 end, and the germline J gene provides the missing end. In the same sample, other DNA sequences code for this CDR3. The gene calls are TRBV13-3 and TRBJ2-2; tentatively, D is TRBD2 (6 bases). This CDR3 is built from 14 residues. Trimming removed 5 bases at V and 0 bases at J, with 8 bases between. The V gene's germline CDR1 is NNHDY and CDR2 SYVADS. The CDR3 sequence is CASRLGTNTGQLYF. The CDR3 bases that were read are TGTGCCAGCAGACTGGGAACAAACACCGGG.

Of note for this clone: Mouse gene names apply. The read finishes 4 residues shy of the CDR3 end, and the germline J gene is used to complete it. The rearrangement links TRBV13-1 to TRBJ2-4; D perhaps matches TRBD2 (6 bases). Germline lookup yields CDR1 NSHNY and CDR2 SYGAGN. This CDR3 comprises 14 residues. CDR3 bases read: TGTGCCAGCAGTGATGTCGGGGGGAAGAAC. Translated: CASSDVGGKN. The entire CDR3 protein is CASSDVGGKNTLYF.

In this sample, this clone turned up a few times. Gene names are the mouse ones. The read falls 4 residues short of the CDR3 end, and the missing part is taken from the germline J gene. V and J are TRBV13-3 and TRBJ2-5; D may be TRBD2 (6 bases). The germline V gene has CDR1 NNHDY and CDR2 SYVADS. The CDR3 totals 15 residues. Trimming pared 1 base from V and 1 base from J, leaving 10 bases between. The covered CDR3 bases are TGTGCCAGCAGTGATTCGTTGGGGGACCAAGAC. It is translated as CASSDSLGDQD. The CDR3, in full, reads CASSDSLGDQDTQYF.